Only a few counts were recorded for the clone carrying this T cell receptor (beta chain). The antigen is unknown. The sample originates from a study of T-cell reconstitution after alpha-beta-depleted transplantation in children. Study-wide results and caveats: From surviving recipient T cells and thymic progenitors came the high day-60 TCRbeta diversity observed in some patients. Most T-cell counts and diversity one year after the transplant came from T cells that were newly produced.

Unique molecular identifiers were built into the TCRbeta library. TCRdb reprocessed the PCR reads with MiXCR, giving one entry per CDR3 protein. Of about 980,000 distinct CDR3 sequences listed, 25% to 35% are singletons. CDR1 and CDR2 from the germline V gene are SGHTA and FQGNSA. Trimming removed 3 bases at V and 12 bases at J, with 15 bases between. This CDR3 contains 13 residues. The chain uses TRBV7-2 and TRBJ2-1; tentatively, D is TRBD1 (5 bases). This sequence was found in a boy in the first two years of life who had a stem cell transplant for SCID, so the T cells may come from the graft donor. This specimen was PBMCs, mostly from graft donor cells, taken 360 days after TCRalphabeta/CD19-depleted stem cell transplant. As DNA, the CDR3 is TGTGCCAGCAGCTTGCGTGGCCAGGGCGCGCAGTTCTTC. Translation gives CASSLRGQGAQFF.